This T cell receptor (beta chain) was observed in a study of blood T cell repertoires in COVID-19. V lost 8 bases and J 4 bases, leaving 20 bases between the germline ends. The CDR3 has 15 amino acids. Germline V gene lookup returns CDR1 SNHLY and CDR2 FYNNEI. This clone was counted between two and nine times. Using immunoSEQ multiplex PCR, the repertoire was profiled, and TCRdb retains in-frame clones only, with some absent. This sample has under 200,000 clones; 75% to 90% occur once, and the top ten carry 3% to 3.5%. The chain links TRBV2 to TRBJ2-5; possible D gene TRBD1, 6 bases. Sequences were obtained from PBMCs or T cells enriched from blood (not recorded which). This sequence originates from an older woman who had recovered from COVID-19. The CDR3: CASQGQRGQAETQYF. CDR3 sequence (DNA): TGTGCCAGCCAAGGACAGAGAGGTCAGGCAGAGACCCAGTACTTC. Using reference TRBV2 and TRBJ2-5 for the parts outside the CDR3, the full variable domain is EPEVTQTPSHQVTQMGQEVILRCVPISNHLYFYWYRQILGQKVEFLVSFYNNEISEKSEIFDDQFSVERPDGSNFTLKIRSTKLEDSAMYFCASQGQRGQAETQYFGPGTRLLVL.